This section outlines one T cell receptor beta chain sequence together with its context. RNA in amounts of 0.5 to 1 ug was reverse transcribed with random hexamers. Amplification of TCR beta CDR3 by immunoSEQ multiplex PCR spanned 54 Vbeta and 13 Jbeta. TCRdb recomputed calls from the immunoSEQ multiplex PCR reads with MiXCR, one row per CDR3 protein. The profile covers around 190,000 distinct CDR3 sequences, with 85% to 95% appearing a single time and less than 0.11% taken by the ten largest. The data were taken from a study of CD8 T cells in Susac syndrome. Peripheral blood CD8+ and CD4+ T cells were profiled by TCR beta sequencing. Purification of the CD8+ and CD4+ T cells relied on negative isolation, and TEMRA cells underwent FACS enrichment. With V trimmed by 0 bases and J by 6 bases, 9 bases remained unmatched. The CDR3 is made up of 16 amino acids. Germline V gives CDR1 SGDLS, CDR2 YYNGEE.

This chain joins TRBV9 and TRBJ2-4; 7 positions agree with TRBD2. Sample: CD4+ T cells from PBMCs. The sequence was collected from a human donor in good health. CDR3 DNA sequence: TGTGCCAGCAGCGTAGCTACGGGCGGGAGCGGAAACATTCAGTACTTC. Translation gives CASSVATGGSGNIQYF. Variable domain in full (rest from reference TRBV9 and TRBJ2-4): DSGVTQTPKHLITATGQRVTLRCSPRSGDLSVYWYQQSLDQGLQFLIQYYNGEERAKGNILERFSAQQFPDLHSELNLSSLELGDSALYFCASSVATGGSGNIQYFGAGTRLSVL.